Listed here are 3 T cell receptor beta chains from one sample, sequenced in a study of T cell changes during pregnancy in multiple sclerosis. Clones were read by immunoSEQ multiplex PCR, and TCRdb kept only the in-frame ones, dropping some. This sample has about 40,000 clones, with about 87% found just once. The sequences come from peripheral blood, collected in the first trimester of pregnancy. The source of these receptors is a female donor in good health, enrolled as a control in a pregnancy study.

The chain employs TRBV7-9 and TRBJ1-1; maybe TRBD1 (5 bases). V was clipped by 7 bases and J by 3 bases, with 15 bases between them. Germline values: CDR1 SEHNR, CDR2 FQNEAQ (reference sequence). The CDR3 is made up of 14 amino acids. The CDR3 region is CASIQGYPDTEAFF. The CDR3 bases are TGTGCCAGCATCCAGGGTTATCCGGACACTGAAGCTTTCTTT.

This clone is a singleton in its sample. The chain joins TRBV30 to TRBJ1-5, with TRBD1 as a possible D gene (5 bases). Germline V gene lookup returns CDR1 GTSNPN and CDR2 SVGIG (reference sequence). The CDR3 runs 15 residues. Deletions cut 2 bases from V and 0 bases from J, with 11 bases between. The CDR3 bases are TGTGCCTGGAGTTTACAGGCGTATAGCAATCAGCCCCAGCATTTT. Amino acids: CAWSLQAYSNQPQHF.

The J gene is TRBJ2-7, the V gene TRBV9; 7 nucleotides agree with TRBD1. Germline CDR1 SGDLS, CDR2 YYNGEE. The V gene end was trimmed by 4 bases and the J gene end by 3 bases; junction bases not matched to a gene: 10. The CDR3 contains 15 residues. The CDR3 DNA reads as TGTGCCAGCAGCCCCGAGGACAGGTTTTTCTACGAGCAGTACTTC. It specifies CASSPEDRFFYEQYF.